The 11 T cell receptor beta chains in this list originate from one sample, sequenced in a study of T-cell reconstitution after alpha-beta-depleted transplantation in children. Library preparation (for TCRbeta) was performed with unique molecular identifiers. Via MiXCR, TCRdb re-called the PCR reads, giving one row per CDR3 protein. This sample has some 150,000 distinct CDR3 sequences; around 8.8% occur once, and the top ten carry around 18%. The sample here was PBMCs, mostly from graft donor cells, taken 180 days after TCRalphabeta/CD19-depleted stem cell transplant. The receptor set was obtained from a female patient aged 2-9 years who had a stem cell transplant for congenital amegakaryocytic thrombocytopenia, so the T cells may come from the graft donor.

J is TRBJ2-7 and V is TRBV12-3 or TRBV12-4; D uncertain. This CDR3 is 12 amino acids long. V was cut by 6 bases and J by 5 bases, with 11 bases left in between. CDR3 sequence reads: CASSLSWNEQYF. For the CDR3, the DNA is TGTGCCAGCAGCTTGTCTTGGAACGAGCAGTACTTC.

V gene TRBV7-2 combines with J gene TRBJ2-7; no clear D gene. Germline V gene data show CDR1 as SGHTA and CDR2 as FQGNSA. The V gene lost 5 bases and the J gene lost 0 bases, with 11 bases spanning the gap. CDR3 length equals 14 residues. CDR3 nucleotides: TGTGCCAGCAGCCCCTGGACGGGCTCCTACGAGCAGTACTTC. Translated: CASSPWTGSYEQYF.

Here the CDR3 DNA reads TGCAGCGCCGGGACCCCTGAAGCTTTCTTT. Amino acids: CSAGTPEAFF. The V call is TRBV29-1, the J call TRBJ1-1; TRBD1 is a possible D gene (5 bases). The CDR3 spans 10 residues. Germline lookup yields CDR1 SQVTM and CDR2 ANQGSEA. With 7 bases removed from V and 6 bases from J, the gap between germline ends came to 9 bases.

At least ten counts were recorded for this clonotype. The chain employs TRBV7-7 and TRBJ2-2; D is perhaps TRBD2 (6 bases). V dropped 5 bases and J dropped 1 base, with 14 bases sitting between them. Looked up from germline, CDR1 is SSHAT and CDR2 is FNYEAQ (reference sequence). The CDR3 runs 16 residues. This CDR3 is CASSPRSSVNTGELFF. The CDR3 DNA is TGTGCCAGCAGCCCTCGGTCTAGCGTGAACACCGGGGAGCTGTTTTTT.

There are many counts of this clonotype. The chain has TRBV5-1 and TRBJ2-1; either TRBD1 or TRBD2 may supply D (6 bases each). V was pared by 4 bases and J by 3 bases, with 8 bases between. This CDR3 contains 13 residues. Looked up from germline, CDR1 is SGHRS and CDR2 is YFSETQ. The CDR3 here is CASSGGGYNEQFF. The DNA of the CDR3 is TGCGCCAGCAGCGGAGGGGGCTACAATGAGCAGTTCTTC.

The V and J genes are TRBV5-1 and TRBJ1-1; D call uncertain. There are 15 residues in the CDR3. The germline CDR1 and CDR2 sequences are SGHRS and YFSETQ. Trimming cost V 1 base and J 0 bases, with 10 bases left between them. CDR3 amino acids: CASSLRGTLNTEAFF. CDR3 DNA sequence: TGCGCCAGCAGCTTGCGTGGAACCTTGAACACTGAAGCTTTCTTT.

This clonotype was counted many times. The chain has TRBV11-2 and TRBJ2-1; D perhaps matches TRBD1 (5 bases). The germline V and J ends were trimmed by 1 base and 4 bases, with 14 bases remaining between them. Germline-derived CDR1 and CDR2 are SGHAT and FQNNGV. There are 16 residues in the CDR3. DNA of the CDR3: TGTGCCAGCAGCTTAGGATTGTCAGGGTATTACAATGAGCAGTTCTTC. Its translation is CASSLGLSGYYNEQFF.

This clonotype was picked up many times. The V and J genes are TRBV7-2 and TRBJ2-2, with 11 bases aligning to TRBD2. The CDR3 sequence is 17 residues long. Trimming cost V 5 bases and J 2 bases; bases outside gene matches: 7. CDR1 SGHTA and CDR2 FQGNSA come from the germline V gene. Here the CDR3 reads CASSTGTSGFNTGELFF. CDR3 in DNA: TGTGCCAGCAGCACCGGGACTAGCGGATTTAACACCGGGGAGCTGTTTTTT.

This clonotype was recorded many times. The chain is built from TRBV7-8 and TRBJ2-5; D is uncertain. Per germline, CDR1 SGHVS and CDR2 FQNEAQ. This CDR3 is built from 14 residues. V dropped 4 bases and J dropped 1 base, with 10 bases sitting between them. The CDR3 nucleotides read TGTGCCAGCAGCTCGGAGAGGATCCAAGAGACCCAGTACTTC. Protein sequence: CASSSERIQETQYF. The full variable domain, its missing parts supplied by reference TRBV7-8 and TRBJ2-5, is GAGVSQSPRYKVAKRGQDVALRCDPISGHVSLFWYQQALGQGPEFLTYFQNEAQLDKSGLPSDRFFAERPEGSVSTLKIQRTQQEDSAVYLCASSSERIQETQYFGPGTRLLVL.

The rearrangement joins TRBV20-1 to TRBJ2-5, with 11 bases identical to TRBD2. Germline trimming cut 1 base from V and 4 bases from J; bases unmatched to any gene: 17. The CDR3 is made up of 19 amino acids. The V gene's germline CDR1 is DFQATT and CDR2 SNEGSKA (reference sequence). This CDR3 is CSARGLRVAGGLKRETQYF. The DNA of the CDR3 is TGCAGTGCTAGAGGCCTTCGGGTAGCGGGGGGGCTGAAGAGAGAGACCCAGTACTTC.

The sample holds a few counts of this clonotype. V usage is TRBV28 and J usage is TRBJ2-7; 12 bases align to TRBD2. Trimming took 7 bases from V and 2 from J; bases not matched to a gene: 9. Germline CDR1 and CDR2: MDHEN and SYDVKM. The CDR3 loop spans 16 amino acids. CDR3 in DNA: TGTGCCAGCACAATGGGACTAGCGGGTTTTACCTACGAGCAGTACTTC. This translates into CASTMGLAGFTYEQYF.